Following are 32 T cell receptor beta chains from one sample sequenced in a study of T cells in Graves' hyperthyroidism and ophthalmopathy. Amplified TCR beta CDR3 regions derived from RNA transcripts. RT-PCR in the first round (using the HTBI primer set) targeted the TCR CDR3. TCRdb re-analysed the multiplex PCR reads in MiXCR, keeping a single row per CDR3 protein. Of roughly 350,000 distinct CDR3 sequences listed, more than 14% were seen once; the top ten hold 15% to 20%. Sequences were obtained from blood. The receptors originated from a woman in her 30s with Graves' ophthalmopathy.

Of note for this clonotype: Relative to the germline gene, one junction end is altered; a read error may explain this. The CDR3 sequence is CSANPAGGINNERFF. The CDR3 region has the DNA TGCAGTGCTAATCCAGCGGGGGGGATCAACAATGAGCGGTTCTTC. This chain joins TRBV20-1 and TRBJ2-1; 10 bases match TRBD2. The CDR3 loop spans 15 amino acids. Germline V lookup: CDR1 DFQATT, CDR2 SNEGSKA (reference sequence).

In this sample, this clonotype turned up a few times. A much larger clone is a single base away; this may be a read error. This rearrangement joins TRBV7-2 to TRBJ2-7; a weak D match, TRBD2 (7 bases). Looked up from germline, CDR1 is SGHTA and CDR2 is FQGNSA. This CDR3 has 14 amino acids. For the CDR3, the DNA is TGTGCCAGCAGCCTAGGGGGGGGAACCTACGCGCAGTACTTC. Translation: CASSLGGGTYAQYF.

Of note for this clonotype: A much larger clone is a single base away; this may be a read error. The V gene is TRBV12-3 or TRBV12-4, the J gene TRBJ2-5, with D maybe TRBD1 (6 bases). The CDR3 runs 15 residues. CDR3 DNA: TGTGCCAGCAGTTTCTCTGGCAGGGGCGGAGAGACCCAGTGCTTC. Translated: CASSFSGRGGETQCF.

This clonotype was seen repeatedly, ten times or more. The V gene is TRBV28, the J gene TRBJ1-2; 12 bases line up with TRBD1. V dropped 1 base and J dropped 6; count of bases not matched to a gene: 3. The CDR3 has 15 residues. Germline V gives CDR1 MDHEN, CDR2 SYDVKM. DNA of the CDR3: TGTGCCAGCAGTTTATTGGGACAGGGGGCGAATGGCTACACCTTC. It encodes CASSLLGQGANGYTF.

This clonotype occurred many times. CDR3 sequence (DNA): TGTGCCAGCAGCTCGGGGGGACAGGGGATGCAGCCCCAGCATTTT. Translation: CASSSGGQGMQPQHF. The gene calls are TRBV7-8 and TRBJ1-5; 10 bases agree with TRBD1. V was pared by 4 bases and J by 7 bases, with 7 bases of the junction left unmatched. The CDR3 extends over 15 amino acids. The germline V gene has CDR1 SGHVS and CDR2 FQNEAQ. Together with reference TRBV7-8 and TRBJ1-5, the CDR3 gives the full variable domain: GAGVSQSPRYKVAKRGQDVALRCDPISGHVSLFWYQQALGQGPEFLTYFQNEAQLDKSGLPSDRFFAERPEGSVSTLKIQRTQQEDSAVYLCASSSGGQGMQPQHFGDGTRLSIL.

There are many counts of this clonotype. This rearrangement joins TRBV20-1 to TRBJ2-1, with TRBD2 matching 9 bases. The CDR3 totals 17 residues. Trimming cost V 1 base and J 1 base; bases outside gene matches: 8. Germline V gene sequence: CDR1 DFQATT, CDR2 SNEGSKA (reference sequence). The CDR3 bases are TGCAGTGCTAGAGCAAGGTTTGCGGGGGGGTCCTACAATGAGCAGTTCTTC. It codes for CSARARFAGGSYNEQFF.

The rearrangement links TRBV27 to TRBJ2-5; 12 bases match TRBD1. The germline CDR1 and CDR2 sequences are MNHEY and SMNVEV (reference sequence). The junction had 5 bases not matched to a gene; V was cut back by 3 bases and J by 9 bases. This CDR3 spans 14 amino acids. DNA of the CDR3: TGTGCCAGCAGTTTGGGACAGGGGGCGAGGGCCCAGTACTTC. It yields the protein CASSLGQGARAQYF.

This clonotype was seen many times. For the CDR3, the DNA is TGCGCCAGCAGCTCCTCGGGAGATACGCAGTATTTT. Translated: CASSSSGDTQYF. V and J are TRBV5-1 and TRBJ2-3; no clear D. Trimming shortened V by 3 bases and J by 5 bases, and 7 bases separated the two germline ends. This CDR3 has 12 residues. Per germline, CDR1 SGHRS and CDR2 YFSETQ.

This clonotype appeared many times. The V and J genes are TRBV6-5 and TRBJ1-5; maybe TRBD1 (6 bases). The ends were cut back, 0 bases at V and 2 bases at J, with 8 bases in the middle. The CDR3 is 15 amino acids. Germline CDR1 MNHEY, CDR2 SVGAGI. Here the CDR3 DNA reads TGTGCCAGCAGTTACTCAGGGGGACGCAATCAGCCCCAGCATTTT. Protein: CASSYSGGRNQPQHF.

The chain carries TRBV12-3 or TRBV12-4 and TRBJ2-5; 10 positions match TRBD2. Trimming at V came to 2 bases and at J to 5 bases, leaving 5 bases not matched to a gene. The CDR3 is made up of 15 amino acids. CDR3 amino acids: CASSLTAGGVETQYF. For the CDR3, the DNA is TGTGCCAGCAGTTTAACAGCGGGGGGGGTCGAGACCCAGTACTTC.

This clonotype occurred a few times. The V and J genes are TRBV6-1 and TRBJ2-7, with D uncertain. With 8 bases removed from V and 2 bases from J, the gap between germline ends came to 7 bases. The CDR3 consists of 11 residues. Per the germline V gene, CDR1 is MNHNS and CDR2 is SASEGT. CDR3 in amino acids: CASYKPYEQYF. The CDR3 DNA sequence: TGTGCCAGCTACAAACCCTACGAGCAGTACTTC.

This clonotype was detected only a few times. This chain joins TRBV19 and TRBJ1-2, with 8 bases fitting TRBD1. Trimming took 5 bases from V and 8 from J; bases not matched to a gene: 7. This CDR3 contains 13 residues. Germline loops: CDR1 LNHDA, CDR2 SQIVND (reference sequence). The CDR3 DNA reads as TGTGCCAGTAGTTCCCGGACAGGGTTCGGCTACACCTTC. It encodes CASSSRTGFGYTF. Supplemented by reference TRBV19 and TRBJ1-2, the full variable domain reads DGGITQSPKYLFRKEGQNVTLSCEQNLNHDAMYWYRQDPGQGLRLIYYSQIVNDFQKGDIAEGYSVSREKKESFPLTVTSAQKNPTAFYLCASSSRTGFGYTFGSGTRLTVV.

This clonotype was detected many times. The chain recombines TRBV10-3 with TRBJ2-7, with D possibly matching TRBD1 (6 bases). There are 14 residues in the CDR3. Germline V CDR1 and CDR2: ENHRY, SYGVKD. The V end lost 4 bases, the J end lost 4 bases, and 14 bases lay between the germline ends. This CDR3 reads CAISAQGTVYEQYF. In DNA form, the CDR3 reads TGTGCCATCAGTGCTCAGGGGACGGTATACGAGCAGTACTTC.

This clonotype was found a few times. This chain joins TRBV6-5 and TRBJ1-5; D call uncertain. Germline values: CDR1 MNHEY, CDR2 SVGAGI. The CDR3 totals 17 residues. The germline V and J ends were trimmed by 0 bases and 8 bases, with 20 bases remaining between them. This chain's CDR3 is CASSYSEGRSKREPQHF. The CDR3 bases are TGTGCCAGCAGTTACTCGGAGGGCAGGTCAAAAAGAGAGCCCCAGCATTTT.

This clonotype was seen many times. This chain connects TRBV7-9 to TRBJ2-7; perhaps D is TRBD1 or TRBD2 (6 bases each). The CDR3 runs to 14 residues. The germline CDR1 and CDR2 sequences are SEHNR and FQNEAQ (reference sequence). Trimming took off 1 base at V and 4 bases at J, with 11 bases between the two ends. The CDR3 coding sequence is TGTGCCAGCAGCTTAGTGGGGGGCCAGTACGAGCAGTACTTC. Protein sequence: CASSLVGGQYEQYF.

This sequence joins TRBV4-2 and TRBJ2-5; 9 positions match TRBD2. This CDR3 comprises 19 residues. The V gene end was trimmed by 4 bases and the J gene end by 3 bases; junction bases not matched to a gene: 18. Germline CDR1 reads LGHNA; CDR2 reads YNFKEQ. CDR3 loop: CASSRERGGASTREETQYF. CDR3 sequence (DNA): TGTGCCAGCAGCCGAGAACGCGGGGGGGCTAGCACCCGGGAAGAGACCCAGTACTTC.

J is TRBJ2-5 and V is TRBV15, with D hard to call. This CDR3 contains 13 residues. The V and J ends lost 0 bases and 4 bases respectively, with 6 bases between them. Germline lookup yields CDR1 LNHNV and CDR2 YYDKDF (reference sequence). CDR3: CATSRDRRETQYF. CDR3 bases: TGTGCCACCAGCAGAGATCGGCGAGAGACCCAGTACTTC.

This clonotype showed up many times. This sequence joins TRBV20-1 and TRBJ2-7; D remains unclear. Trimming took off 1 base at V and 6 bases at J, with 10 bases between the two ends. This CDR3 spans 12 amino acids. The germline V gene encodes CDR1 DFQATT and CDR2 SNEGSKA (reference sequence). CDR3 nucleotide sequence: TGCAGTGCTAGAGGATCGGGCCTCGAGCAGTACTTC. Translated, it gives CSARGSGLEQYF.

This clonotype was seen repeatedly, ten times or more. This chain uses TRBV27 with TRBJ2-7; D uncertain. The V and J ends lost 3 bases and 1 base respectively, with 7 bases between them. The CDR3 consists of 13 residues. Germline-derived CDR1 and CDR2 are MNHEY and SMNVEV (reference sequence). The CDR3: CASSFKPSYEQYF. CDR3 sequence (DNA): TGTGCCAGCAGTTTTAAGCCATCCTACGAGCAGTACTTC.

Ten or more counts support this clonotype. The V call is TRBV6-1, the J call TRBJ1-2; 10 bases align to TRBD1. Trimming took 6 bases from V and 3 from J; bases not matched to a gene: 19. CDR3 length: 19 amino acids. CDR1 is MNHNS, CDR2 SASEGT, per germline. The CDR3 loop is CASSSDRGRDKRLYYGYTF. The CDR3, as DNA: TGTGCCAGCAGCTCCGACAGGGGGCGAGACAAGCGTCTTTACTATGGCTACACCTTC.

This clonotype has ten or more counts. The rearrangement joins TRBV19 to TRBJ1-5, with unresolved D. V was trimmed by 7 bases and J by 6 bases, leaving 10 bases between them. Germline V gives CDR1 LNHDA, CDR2 SQIVND (reference sequence). This CDR3 has 12 residues. CDR3: CASITSVQPQHF. The DNA for the CDR3 is TGTGCCAGTATCACCTCGGTTCAGCCCCAGCATTTT.

On this clonotype: A much larger clone lies a single base off, so this may be a read error. The chain links TRBV28 to TRBJ2-1; 11 bases align to TRBD1. The CDR3 has 16 residues. V was pared by 6 bases and J by 8 bases, with 12 bases of the junction left unmatched. Germline V CDR1 and CDR2: MDHEN, SYDVKM. Here the CDR3 reads CASRPNRDRGMYEQFF. The CDR3 DNA reads as TGTGCCAGCAGACCTAACCGGGACAGGGGGATGTATGAGCAGTTCTTC.

This clonotype was seen repeatedly, ten times or more. This sequence joins TRBV30 and TRBJ2-1, with 8 positions matching TRBD2. The CDR3 runs to 16 residues. Germline lookup yields CDR1 GTSNPN and CDR2 SVGIG (reference sequence). V shed 4 bases, J shed 7 bases, and the junction held 15 bases outside the gene matches. The DNA of the CDR3 is TGTGCCTGGACTGATCGTCGGGGGGGCCTTTTGAATGAGCAGTTCTTC. Encoded protein: CAWTDRRGGLLNEQFF.

This clonotype was recorded at least ten times. The V gene is TRBV7-9, the J gene TRBJ2-5; D possibly corresponds to TRBD1 (5 bases). The CDR3 is made up of 16 amino acids. In germline, CDR1 is SEHNR, CDR2 FQNEAQ (reference sequence). Trimming took off 6 bases at V and 2 bases at J, with 19 bases between the two ends. CDR3 nucleotide sequence: TGTGCCAGCAGACGAGAGGTGTCAGGGTATCAAGAGACCCAGTACTTC. Encoded protein: CASRREVSGYQETQYF. Filled out from reference TRBV7-9 and TRBJ2-5, the complete variable domain reads DTGVSQNPRHKITKRGQNVTFRCDPISEHNRLYWYRQTLGQGPEFLTYFQNEAQLEKSRLLSDRFSAERPKGSFSTLEIQRTEQGDSAMYLCASRREVSGYQETQYFGPGTRLLVL.

About this clonotype itself: One base away lies a much larger clone, so this may be a sequencing read error. The chain recombines TRBV29-1 with TRBJ2-7; the D gene is possibly TRBD2 (5 bases). V lost 1 base and J 5 bases, leaving 9 bases between the germline ends. CDR1 and CDR2 from the germline V gene are SQVTM and ANQGSEA. This CDR3 contains 12 residues. This CDR3 reads CSVEGETHEQYF. The CDR3 DNA sequence: TGCAGCGTTGAAGGGGAGACCCACGAGCAGTACTTC.

This clonotype was counted ten times or more. The chain uses TRBV20-1 and TRBJ2-3; TRBD2 aligns across 12 bases. Unmatched junction bases numbered 15, after V lost 5 bases and J lost 3 bases. The CDR3 length is 18 residues. Per the germline V gene, CDR1 is DFQATT and CDR2 is SNEGSKA (reference sequence). The CDR3 loop is CSARTGLAGGSRTDTQYF. CDR3 sequence (DNA): TGCAGTGCTCGGACGGGACTAGCGGGTGGTAGTAGAACAGATACGCAGTATTTT.

This clonotype was observed a handful of times. The CDR3 DNA sequence: TGTGCCAGCAGTCATCAGGGACAGATGAACACCGGGGAGCTGTTTTTT. As protein: CASSHQGQMNTGELFF. The chain uses TRBV6-1 and TRBJ2-2; TRBD1 matches at 7 bases. CDR1 is MNHNS, CDR2 SASEGT, per germline. V lost 5 bases and J lost 1; bases outside the gene matches: 7. The CDR3 runs 16 residues.

Ten or more counts support this clonotype. This chain uses TRBV24-1 with TRBJ2-5; D is unresolved. CDR1 KGHDR and CDR2 SFDVKD come from the germline V gene. There are 15 residues in the CDR3. V lost 5 bases and J lost 2, with 14 bases in between. The CDR3 region has the DNA TGTGCCACCAGTGCCGGCAGAGAACCACAAGAGACCCAGTACTTC. Translating gives CATSAGREPQETQYF.

This clonotype was observed a handful of times. This chain connects TRBV4-1 to TRBJ1-6; possibly TRBD1 for D (5 bases). Germline V gene data show CDR1 as MGHRA and CDR2 as YSYEKL. Between the trimmed V and J ends, which lost 1 base and 4 bases, there was a span of 8 bases. This CDR3 spans 15 amino acids. The CDR3 reads CASSQGQTYNSPLHF. The CDR3 DNA reads TGCGCCAGCAGCCAAGGACAGACATATAATTCACCCCTCCACTTT.

At least ten counts were recorded for this clonotype. V gene TRBV2 combines with J gene TRBJ2-6, with TRBD1 matching 10 bases. There are 17 residues in the CDR3. Germline V gives CDR1 SNHLY, CDR2 FYNNEI. After removal of 6 bases from V and 0 bases from J, the junction contained 5 bases not matched to a gene. The DNA for the CDR3 is TGTGCCAGCAGAATCTGGGACAGGGGCTCTGGGGCCAACGTCCTGACTTTC. It yields the protein CASRIWDRGSGANVLTF.

This clonotype was counted ten times or more. The chain links TRBV12-5 to TRBJ2-5; D call uncertain. V lost 5 bases, J lost 5 bases, and 21 bases lay in between. This CDR3 has 16 residues. The germline V gene encodes CDR1 LGHNT and CDR2 FRNRAP. CDR3 coding DNA: TGTGCTAGTGGTCCTGCTTCCCCAGTGGTCGGGGAGACCCAGTACTTC. Protein sequence: CASGPASPVVGETQYF. Full variable domain (remainder filled in from reference TRBV12-5 and TRBJ2-5): DARVTQTPRHKVTEMGQEVTMRCQPILGHNTVFWYRQTMMQGLELLAYFRNRAPLDDSGMPKDRFSAEMPDATLATLKIQPSEPRDSAVYFCASGPASPVVGETQYFGPGTRLLVL.

In this sample, this clonotype turned up a few times. J is TRBJ2-2 and V is TRBV9; TRBD2 agrees at 9 bases. Germline CDR1 is SGDLS and CDR2 is YYNGEE. The CDR3 length is 16 residues. V lost 0 bases and J lost 4; bases outside the gene matches: 4. CDR3 in amino acids: CASSVGSAGGTGELFF. In nucleotides, the CDR3 is TGTGCCAGCAGCGTAGGTTCAGCGGGGGGCACCGGGGAGCTGTTTTTT.